This T cell receptor beta chain is drawn from a study of CD8 T cells in ankylosing spondylitis. Study-level results: Peripheral blood samples showed relatively rare disease-linked clones, and these clones were CD8+. Some motif variants had been reported before (in reactive arthritis synovial fluid and blood). A motif of eight or nine highly homologous TCR beta variants was seen as apparently characteristic of ankylosing spondylitis blood.

Construction of TCR beta libraries was performed using quantitative 5'-RACE with molecular barcodes. TCRdb analysed the 5' RACE reads with MiXCR anew, one entry per CDR3 protein. The sample yields about 30,000 distinct CDR3 sequences, around 5% seen once. Deletions cut 3 bases from V and 5 bases from J, with 13 bases between. The CDR3 runs to 14 residues. Germline V gives CDR1 SGDLS, CDR2 YYNGEE. This clonotype was observed many times. Its target is unknown. V is TRBV9 and J is TRBJ2-3; no clear D gene. Specimen: blood, either unsorted or a sorted T cell fraction (not recorded which). The origin of this receptor is a female donor with ankylosing spondylitis or in good health (not recorded which). CDR3 DNA: TGTGCCAGCAGCGAGGAACCGTTCAGAGATACGCAGTATTTT. Translating gives CASSEEPFRDTQYF.